The clone carrying this T cell receptor beta chain was detected ten times or more. What it binds is not known. RNA transcripts were the source from which TCR beta CDR3 regions were amplified. The library came from an HTBI-primed first-round RT-PCR and a second-round multiplex PCR. One entry per CDR3 protein results from TCRdb running MiXCR on the multiplex PCR reads. This table holds around 400,000 distinct CDR3 sequences, around 18% found once. The CDR3 runs 14 residues. Looked up from germline, CDR1 is ENHRY and CDR2 is SYGVKD. Trimming cost V 0 bases and J 2 bases, with 7 bases left between them. The data were obtained in a study of Graves' ophthalmopathy and Graves' hyperthyroidism. Moderately to severely active ophthalmopathy under 3 months, CAS at least 3, NOSPECS at least 4. Points from the study as a whole: Prediction of ophthalmopathy progression reached about 71% sensitivity and approximately 74% specificity. Cross-validated, the 13-signature model showed 87.88%/81.08% sensitivity/specificity, and 80%/75% in the test set.

Specimen: peripheral blood. The receptor's source is a woman aged 18-35 years with Graves' ophthalmopathy. The chain is built from TRBV10-3 and TRBJ1-2; D ambiguous. This CDR3 is CAISESWGNYGYTF. The CDR3 region has the DNA TGTGCCATCAGTGAGTCGTGGGGAAACTATGGCTACACCTTC.